This is a list of T cell receptor beta chains from one sample in a study of cytomegalovirus exposure and HLA in healthy donors. The repertoire was sequenced with immunoSEQ multiplex PCR; TCRdb's copy has only in-frame clones and lacks some. The repertoire includes 200,000 to 250,000 clones, 87% of them detected once, and less than 3% sits in the top ten. What was sequenced was PBMCs. The receptors were sampled from a man aged 18 to 30 in good health and CMV-seronegative. Both conserved end residues are part of each CDR3. The D gene is left open where the match is weak. Clone size, where shown, is once, few, many, or a class for clones that have expanded.

few | TRBJ1-1 | TRBV20-1 | NA | TGCAGGCCTCGAGATGTCGAAGCTTTCTTT | CRPRDVEAFF
NA | TRBJ1-2 | TRBV28 | TRBD1 | TGTGCCAGCAGTTTAGAGGGGGCTGGGGGTGGCTACACCTTC | CASSLEGAGGGYTF
NA | TRBJ1-2 | TRBV27 | NA | TGTGCCAGCAGAAACTTAGACAGGAAAGGTACTGGCTACACCTTC | CASRNLDRKGTGYTF
NA | TRBJ1-1 | TRBV28 | NA | TGTGCCAGTAGACCGCAGGGGTTGGGCGGGTACACTGAAGCTTTCTTT | CASRPQGLGGYTEAFF
once | TRBJ2-2 | TRBV6-1 | NA | TGTGCCAGCAGTGAATGGGGGCAGGGGAGATCCTCCGGGGAGCTGTTTTTT | CASSEWGQGRSSGELFF
once | TRBJ2-3 | TRBV6-1 | NA | TGTGCCAGCAGTGAATTCCCTCCAGGGATGATTTCAACTAGCACAGATACGCAGTATTTT | CASSEFPPGMISTSTDTQYF
NA | TRBJ2-3 | TRBV4-1 | NA | TGCGCCAGCAGCCAAGAATATAGTACGCAGTATTTT | CASSQEYSTQYF
few | TRBJ2-5 | TRBV5-1 | NA | TGCGCCAGCAGCTTGGACAGGGAGACCCAGTACTTC | CASSLDRETQYF
once | TRBJ2-3 | TRBV5-1 | TRBD1 | TGCGCCAGCAGCTGGAGACAGGGCGCAGATACGCAGTATTTT | CASSWRQGADTQYF
few | TRBJ1-6 | TRBV5-4 | NA | TGTGCCAGCAGCTTACGAGGGGGTAATTCACCCCTCCACTTT | CASSLRGGNSPLHF
NA | TRBJ2-1 | TRBV7-2 | NA | TGTGCCAGCAGCTCACCCCGAGGGGGTCTTAATGAGCAGTTCTTC | CASSSPRGGLNEQFF
few | TRBJ1-2 | TRBV7-9 | TRBD1 | TGTGCCAGCAGCCTATCACAGGGGAACTATGGCTACACCTTC | CASSLSQGNYGYTF
NA | TRBJ1-4 | TRBV4-3 | TRBD1 | TGCGCCAGCAGCGTTGACAGGGCTAATGAAAAACTGTTTTTT | CASSVDRANEKLFF
NA | TRBJ2-4 | TRBV4-3 | TRBD1 | TGCGCCAGCAGCCAAGCCGGGACAGGGAAAAACATTCAGTACTTC | CASSQAGTGKNIQYF
NA | TRBJ1-5 | TRBV6-1 | NA | TGTGCCAGCAGCCCCGGGGATGCCAATCAGCCCCAGCATTTT | CASSPGDANQPQHF
NA | TRBJ1-2 | TRBV5-4 | NA | TGTGCCAGCAGCTCGCCCGGAGGCTATGGCTACACCTTC | CASSSPGGYGYTF
few | TRBJ2-7 | TRBV30 | TRBD1 | TGTGCCTGGAGTACGGACAGGCGGGCCTACGAGCAGTACTTC | CAWSTDRRAYEQYF
NA | TRBJ2-2 | TRBV11-2 | NA | TGTGCCAGCAGCTTAGGCGGCTGGGTGGCCGGGGAGCTGTTTTTT | CASSLGGWVAGELFF
once | TRBJ2-7 | TRBV21-1 | NA | NA | CASSKAVASGSRRCYEQYF
NA | TRBJ2-7 | TRBV18 | TRBD1 | TGTGCCAGCTCACAAGGACAGGTCAGCTCCTACGAGCAGTACTTC | CASSQGQVSSYEQYF